The T cell receptor (beta chain) under discussion was sequenced for a study of blood T cells in healthy people across ages. The study, taken as a whole, reports: Older individuals had lower TCR beta diversity per million T cells (the decline was roughly linear). Higher diversity and more naive CD4+ cells were features of long-lived donors, compared to aged donors.

A remark on this clonotype: The antigen is not known.

The second PCR ran about 6 to 11 cycles with a sample-barcoded 5' primer and J-beta primers. TCRdb reprocessed the 5' RACE reads with MiXCR, giving one entry per CDR3 protein. The repertoire holds about 730,000 distinct CDR3 sequences, with roughly 44% as singletons. PBMCs, at least 6 million per sample, were isolated. This CDR3 spans 18 amino acids. Per the germline V gene, CDR1 is MDHEN and CDR2 is SYDVKM. Trimming at V came to 3 bases and at J to 0 bases, leaving 8 bases not matched to a gene. Sequencing input: blood. The chain is built from TRBV28 and TRBJ2-7; TRBD2 aligns across 13 bases. This clonotype originated in a woman aged 55-70 years in good health. CDR3 coding DNA: TGTGCCAGCAGTTTCCCTTGGACTAGCGGGGGATACTCCTACGAGCAGTACTTC. This codes for CASSFPWTSGGYSYEQYF.